The sample holds many counts of the clone carrying this T cell receptor beta chain. Its antigen is unidentified. The data were taken from a study of T cell repertoires in cytomegalovirus infection. Across the study: Indications of both CMV infection and matching HLA type were provided by public TCR beta signatures. General study results and limits: The ex vivo response was dominated by HLA-C-restricted CMV-specific TCR beta clonotypes. Of the TCR beta families, the public ones yielded a cumulative frequency that identified carriers of CMV plus the relevant HLA.

This CDR3 is built from 15 residues. Deletions cut 2 bases from V and 4 bases from J, with 13 bases between. TCRdb redid the calling of the reads with MiXCR, one entry per CDR3 protein. The sample records around 530,000 distinct CDR3 sequences, about 15% being singletons. The TCR comes from a human donor in good health (CMV status not recorded). Some clones in this sample may be carry-over from other donors' samples. The chain links TRBV12-3 or TRBV12-4 to TRBJ2-3; D is tentatively TRBD1 or TRBD2 (5 bases each). The material sequenced was CD8+ T cells from PBMCs. CDR3 in DNA: TGTGCCAGCAGTTTAACCGGGACCATCCCAGATACGCAGTATTTT. Protein: CASSLTGTIPDTQYF.